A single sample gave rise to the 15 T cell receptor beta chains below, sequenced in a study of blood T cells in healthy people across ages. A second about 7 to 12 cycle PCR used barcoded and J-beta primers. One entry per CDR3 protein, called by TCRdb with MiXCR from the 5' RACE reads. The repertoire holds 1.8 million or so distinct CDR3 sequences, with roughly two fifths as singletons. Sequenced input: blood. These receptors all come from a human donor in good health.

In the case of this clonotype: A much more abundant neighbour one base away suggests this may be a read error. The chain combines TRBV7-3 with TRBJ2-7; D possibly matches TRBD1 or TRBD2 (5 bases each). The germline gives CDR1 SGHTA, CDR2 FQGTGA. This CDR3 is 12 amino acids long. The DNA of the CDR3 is TGTGCCAGCAGCCCCTCCGGGGACGAGCGGTACTTC. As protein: CASSPSGDERYF.

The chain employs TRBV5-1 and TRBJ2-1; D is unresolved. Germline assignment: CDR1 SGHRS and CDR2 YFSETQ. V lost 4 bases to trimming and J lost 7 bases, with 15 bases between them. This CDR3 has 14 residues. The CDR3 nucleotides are TGCGCCAGCAGCGTAGGTGTCGTTGAGAATGAGCAGTTCTTC. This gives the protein CASSVGVVENEQFF.

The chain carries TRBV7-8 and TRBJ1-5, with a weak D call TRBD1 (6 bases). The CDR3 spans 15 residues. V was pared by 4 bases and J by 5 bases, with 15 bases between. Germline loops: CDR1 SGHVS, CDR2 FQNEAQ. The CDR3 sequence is CASSSGQTNYQPQHF. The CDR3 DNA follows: TGTGCCAGCAGCTCGGGACAAACCAACTATCAGCCCCAGCATTTT.

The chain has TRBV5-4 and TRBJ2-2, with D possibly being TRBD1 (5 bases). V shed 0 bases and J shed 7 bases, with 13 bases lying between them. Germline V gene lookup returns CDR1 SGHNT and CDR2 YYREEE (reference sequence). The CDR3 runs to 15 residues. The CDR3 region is CASSLAKDTHGELFF. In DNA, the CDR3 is TGTGCCAGCAGCTTGGCAAAGGACACCCACGGGGAGCTGTTTTTT.

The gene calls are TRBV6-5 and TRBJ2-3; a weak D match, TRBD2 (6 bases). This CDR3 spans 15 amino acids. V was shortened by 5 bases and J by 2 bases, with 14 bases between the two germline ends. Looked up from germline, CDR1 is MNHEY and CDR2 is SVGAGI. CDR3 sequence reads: CASSGGISDTDTQYF. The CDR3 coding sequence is TGTGCCAGCAGTGGAGGGATTTCTGACACAGATACGCAGTATTTT.

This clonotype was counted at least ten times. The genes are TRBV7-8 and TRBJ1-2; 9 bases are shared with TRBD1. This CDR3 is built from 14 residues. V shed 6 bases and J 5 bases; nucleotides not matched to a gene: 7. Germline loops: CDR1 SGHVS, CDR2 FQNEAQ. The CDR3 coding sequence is TGTGCCAGCAGTTGGGGACAGGGATCTTATGGCTACACCTTC. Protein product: CASSWGQGSYGYTF.

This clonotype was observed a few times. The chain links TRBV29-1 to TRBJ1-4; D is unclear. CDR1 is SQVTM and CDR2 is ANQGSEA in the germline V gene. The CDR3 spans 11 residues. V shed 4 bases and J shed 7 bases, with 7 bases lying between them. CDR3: CSVGGGEKLFF. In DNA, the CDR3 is TGCAGCGTTGGAGGTGGTGAAAAACTGTTTTTT.

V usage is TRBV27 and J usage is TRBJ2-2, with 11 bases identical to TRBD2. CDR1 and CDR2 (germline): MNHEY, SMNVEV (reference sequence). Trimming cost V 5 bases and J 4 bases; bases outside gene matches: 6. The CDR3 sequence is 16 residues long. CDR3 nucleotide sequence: TGTGCCAGCAGTGTTAGCGGGGGGGAGAGCACCGGGGAGCTGTTTTTT. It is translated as CASSVSGGESTGELFF.

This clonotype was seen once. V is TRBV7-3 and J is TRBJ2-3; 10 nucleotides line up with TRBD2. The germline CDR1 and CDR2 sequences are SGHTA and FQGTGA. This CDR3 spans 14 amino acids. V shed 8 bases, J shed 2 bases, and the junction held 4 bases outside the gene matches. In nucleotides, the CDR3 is TGTGCCAGCCGAGCGGGGGGGCTCACAGATACGCAGTATTTT. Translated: CASRAGGLTDTQYF.

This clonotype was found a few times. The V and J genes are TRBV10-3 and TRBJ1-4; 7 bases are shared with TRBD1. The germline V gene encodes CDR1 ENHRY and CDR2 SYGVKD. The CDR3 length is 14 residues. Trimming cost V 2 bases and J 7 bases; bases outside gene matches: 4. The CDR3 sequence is CAISEDRDGEKLFF. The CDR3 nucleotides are TGTGCCATCAGTGAGGACAGGGACGGTGAAAAACTGTTTTTT.

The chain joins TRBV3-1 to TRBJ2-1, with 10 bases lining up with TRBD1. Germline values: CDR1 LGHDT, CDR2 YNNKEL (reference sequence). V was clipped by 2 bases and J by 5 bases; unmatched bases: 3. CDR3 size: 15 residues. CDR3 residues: CASSQRDRGDNEQFF. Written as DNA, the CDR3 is TGTGCCAGCAGCCAACGGGACAGGGGCGACAATGAGCAGTTCTTC.

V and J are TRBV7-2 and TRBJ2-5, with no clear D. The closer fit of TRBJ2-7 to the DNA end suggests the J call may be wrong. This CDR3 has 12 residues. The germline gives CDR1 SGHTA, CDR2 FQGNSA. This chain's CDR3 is CASSLVWSEQYF. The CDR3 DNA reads TGTGCCAGCAGCTTAGTCTGGAGCGAGCAGTACTTC.

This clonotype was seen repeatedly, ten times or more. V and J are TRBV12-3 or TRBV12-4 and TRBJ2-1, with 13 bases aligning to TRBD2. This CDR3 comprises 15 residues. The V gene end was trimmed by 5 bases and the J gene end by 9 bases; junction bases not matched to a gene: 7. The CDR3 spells CASSPRTSGGSEQFF. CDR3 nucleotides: TGTGCCAGCAGTCCCCGGACTAGCGGGGGTAGTGAGCAGTTCTTC.

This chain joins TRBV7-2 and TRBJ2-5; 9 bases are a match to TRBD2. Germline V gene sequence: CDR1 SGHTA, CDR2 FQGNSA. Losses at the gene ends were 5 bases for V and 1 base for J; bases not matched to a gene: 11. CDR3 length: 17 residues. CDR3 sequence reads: CASSRHFPAGGQETQYF. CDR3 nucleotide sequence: TGTGCCAGCAGCCGCCACTTTCCAGCGGGGGGCCAAGAGACCCAGTACTTC.

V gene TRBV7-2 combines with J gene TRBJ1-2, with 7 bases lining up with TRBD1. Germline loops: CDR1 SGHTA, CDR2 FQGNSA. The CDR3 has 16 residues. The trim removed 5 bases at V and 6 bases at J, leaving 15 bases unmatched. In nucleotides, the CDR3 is TGTGCCAGCAGCGCTCGAAAACAGGGGATCTTAGATGGCTACACCTTC. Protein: CASSARKQGILDGYTF.